A selection of T cell receptor beta chains follows, all from one sample in a study of Ad26.COV2.S vaccination and SARS-CoV-2 variants. Only in-frame clones appear in the TCRdb table, and some are missing; sequencing was by immunoSEQ multiplex PCR. Of about 440,000 clones in the sample, around nine tenths were seen once. Source: peripheral blood, taken in a trial of Ad26.COV2.S vaccine versus placebo. The source of these receptors is a person between 18 and 60 years old who received the Ad26.COV2.S COVID-19 vaccine or a placebo. Each CDR3 is given with its conserved first and last residue. Each record gives: J gene, clone size, D gene, V gene, CDR3 protein, CDR3 DNA. A D gene is named only where the DNA matches it firmly. Rows give clone size only sometimes, using once, few, many, or a class for an expanded clone.

j_gene: TRBJ2-4; abundance: .; d_gene: .; v_gene: TRBV27; CDR3aa: CASSLREARHMYF; CDR3nt: TGTGCCAGCAGTTTACGGGAAGCACGGCACATGTACTTC
j_gene: TRBJ2-7; abundance: .; d_gene: TRBD2; v_gene: TRBV9; CDR3aa: CASSRLAGGMGEQYF; CDR3nt: TGTGCCAGCAGCCGACTAGCGGGAGGAATGGGCGAGCAGTACTTC
j_gene: TRBJ1-5; abundance: .; d_gene: .; v_gene: TRBV29-1; CDR3aa: CSVGGRNQPQHF; CDR3nt: TGCAGCGTTGGGGGCCGCAATCAGCCCCAGCATTTT
j_gene: TRBJ2-3; abundance: .; d_gene: .; v_gene: TRBV7-8; CDR3aa: CASSTRPLGRASDTQYF; CDR3nt: TGTGCCAGCAGCACCCGACCCCTTGGCAGGGCATCGGATACGCAGTATTTT
j_gene: TRBJ2-5; abundance: .; d_gene: .; v_gene: TRBV5-6; CDR3aa: CASSFTGRETQYF; CDR3nt: TGTGCCAGCAGCTTTACCGGGAGAGAGACCCAGTACTTC
j_gene: TRBJ1-6; abundance: few; d_gene: .; v_gene: TRBV7-2; CDR3aa: CASSLQGQSPLHF; CDR3nt: TGTGCCAGCAGCTTGCAGGGTCAATCACCCCTCCACTTT
j_gene: TRBJ1-2; abundance: .; d_gene: .; v_gene: TRBV4-2; CDR3aa: CASSQDTDSGYTF; CDR3nt: TGTGCCAGCAGCCAAGATACCGATAGTGGCTACACCTTC
j_gene: TRBJ1-1; abundance: .; d_gene: .; v_gene: TRBV2; CDR3aa: CAIRDNGLEAFF; CDR3nt: TGTGCCATCCGGGACAACGGCCTTGAAGCTTTCTTT
j_gene: TRBJ2-1; abundance: .; d_gene: TRBD2; v_gene: TRBV28; CDR3aa: CASSFSGREGRNNEQFF; CDR3nt: TGTGCCAGCAGTTTTTCGGGGCGGGAGGGCCGTAACAATGAGCAGTTCTTC
j_gene: TRBJ1-4; abundance: .; d_gene: .; v_gene: TRBV5-1; CDR3aa: CASSFRGADEKLFF; CDR3nt: TGCGCCAGCAGCTTTCGGGGCGCGGATGAAAAACTGTTTTTT
j_gene: TRBJ2-7; abundance: .; d_gene: TRBD2; v_gene: TRBV7-2; CDR3aa: CASSLGERDPFIWAYEQYF; CDR3nt: TGTGCCAGCAGCTTAGGGGAGCGGGACCCCTTTATTTGGGCCTACGAGCAGTACTTC
j_gene: TRBJ2-2; abundance: few; d_gene: .; v_gene: TRBV7-9; CDR3aa: CASSWSGELFF; CDR3nt: TGTGCCAGCAGCTGGAGCGGGGAGCTGTTTTTT
j_gene: TRBJ2-7; abundance: .; d_gene: TRBD2; v_gene: TRBV5-1; CDR3aa: CASSRRTGLSGEQYF; CDR3nt: TGCGCCAGCAGCCGAAGGACGGGACTATCGGGCGAGCAGTACTTC
j_gene: TRBJ2-2; abundance: .; d_gene: TRBD2; v_gene: TRBV6-2/TRBV6-3; CDR3aa: CASSLAGVGVTGELFF; CDR3nt: TGTGCCAGCAGCCTAGCGGGAGTCGGGGTCACCGGGGAGCTGTTTTTT
j_gene: TRBJ2-7; abundance: .; d_gene: .; v_gene: TRBV6-5; CDR3aa: CASSYRRLDTYEQYF; CDR3nt: TGTGCCAGCAGTTACAGAAGACTAGATACCTACGAGCAGTACTTC
j_gene: TRBJ2-1; abundance: .; d_gene: .; v_gene: TRBV5-6; CDR3aa: CASSLVVAAGNEQFF; CDR3nt: TGTGCCAGCAGCTTGGTAGTAGCAGCTGGCAATGAGCAGTTCTTC
j_gene: TRBJ1-6; abundance: .; d_gene: .; v_gene: TRBV7-9; CDR3aa: CASSLDTLNSPLHF; CDR3nt: TGTGCCAGCAGCTTGGACACGCTGAATTCACCCCTCCACTTT
j_gene: TRBJ2-7; abundance: .; d_gene: TRBD1; v_gene: TRBV6-5; CDR3aa: CATRDSDPYEQYF; CDR3nt: TGTGCCACCCGGGACAGCGATCCCTACGAGCAGTACTTC
j_gene: TRBJ2-1; abundance: .; d_gene: TRBD1; v_gene: TRBV29-1; CDR3aa: CSVERDRGDNEQFF; CDR3nt: TGCAGCGTTGAACGGGACAGGGGAGACAATGAGCAGTTCTTC
j_gene: TRBJ2-1; abundance: .; d_gene: .; v_gene: TRBV5-1; CDR3aa: CASRGPRDRYNEQFF; CDR3nt: TGCGCCAGCAGGGGACCCCGGGACCGTTACAATGAGCAGTTCTTC
j_gene: TRBJ2-1; abundance: many; d_gene: .; v_gene: TRBV18; CDR3aa: CASSPPLENEQFF; CDR3nt: TGTGCCAGCTCACCACCCTTAGAGAATGAGCAGTTCTTC
j_gene: TRBJ1-5; abundance: .; d_gene: TRBD1; v_gene: TRBV19; CDR3aa: CASHRDRGVLGQPQHF; CDR3nt: TGTGCCAGTCACCGGGACAGGGGCGTCCTGGGACAGCCCCAGCATTTT
j_gene: TRBJ1-3; abundance: .; d_gene: .; v_gene: TRBV28; CDR3aa: CASSAAGASAGNTIYF; CDR3nt: TGTGCCAGCAGCGCAGCAGGGGCTTCGGCAGGAAACACCATATATTTT
j_gene: TRBJ1-1; abundance: .; d_gene: .; v_gene: TRBV6-5; CDR3aa: CAITSQRGMNTEAFF; CDR3nt: TGTGCCATCACCTCCCAGAGGGGGATGAACACTGAAGCTTTCTTT
j_gene: TRBJ1-4; abundance: .; d_gene: TRBD1; v_gene: TRBV2; CDR3aa: CASSETGQGKNEKLFF; CDR3nt: TGTGCCAGCAGTGAAACGGGACAGGGGAAAAATGAAAAACTGTTTTTT
j_gene: TRBJ2-3; abundance: .; d_gene: .; v_gene: TRBV7-7; CDR3aa: CASSLSPARDTQYF; CDR3nt: TGTGCCAGCAGCTTATCACCCGCGCGAGATACGCAGTATTTT
j_gene: TRBJ2-1; abundance: .; d_gene: .; v_gene: TRBV23-1; CDR3aa: CASSQSVVGSLLAYYNEQFF; CDR3nt: TGCGCCAGCAGTCAATCAGTGGTAGGAAGTCTGCTAGCGTACTACAATGAGCAGTTCTTC
j_gene: TRBJ2-7; abundance: .; d_gene: .; v_gene: TRBV3-1/TRBV3-2; CDR3aa: CASSQATGVYEQYF; CDR3nt: TGTGCCAGCAGCCAAGCCACCGGAGTATACGAGCAGTACTTC
j_gene: TRBJ2-7; abundance: .; d_gene: TRBD2; v_gene: TRBV5-6; CDR3aa: CASSRMGLAGTYEQYF; CDR3nt: TGTGCCAGCAGCCGAATGGGACTAGCGGGGACCTACGAGCAGTACTTC
j_gene: TRBJ2-3; abundance: .; d_gene: .; v_gene: TRBV7-2; CDR3aa: CASTYGGLTDTQYF; CDR3nt: TGTGCCAGCACCTATGGGGGACTCACAGATACGCAGTATTTT
j_gene: TRBJ2-1; abundance: .; d_gene: TRBD1; v_gene: TRBV6-2/TRBV6-3; CDR3aa: CASSNPGQGRNEQFF; CDR3nt: TGTGCCAGCAGTAATCCGGGACAGGGTAGGAATGAGCAGTTCTTC
j_gene: TRBJ2-7; abundance: .; d_gene: TRBD2; v_gene: TRBV18; CDR3aa: CASSPPTSGRATRYEQYF; CDR3nt: TGTGCCAGCTCACCACCGACTAGCGGGAGGGCCACGAGGTACGAGCAGTACTTC
j_gene: TRBJ2-2; abundance: once; d_gene: .; v_gene: TRBV5-4; CDR3aa: CASSALDRTDTGELFF; CDR3nt: TGTGCCAGCAGCGCCCTCGACAGGACTGACACCGGGGAGCTGTTTTTT
j_gene: TRBJ2-5; abundance: .; d_gene: TRBD2; v_gene: TRBV19; CDR3aa: CASSISSIAGVGKTQYF; CDR3nt: TGTGCCAGTAGTATATCAAGCATAGCGGGAGTCGGAAAGACCCAGTACTTC
j_gene: TRBJ2-5; abundance: .; d_gene: TRBD2; v_gene: TRBV27; CDR3aa: CASSLPGASGRGETQYF; CDR3nt: TGTGCCAGCAGTTTACCCGGGGCTAGCGGGAGAGGTGAGACCCAGTACTTC
j_gene: TRBJ2-7; abundance: .; d_gene: TRBD1; v_gene: TRBV6-2/TRBV6-3; CDR3aa: CASSQAGGEQYF; CDR3nt: TGTGCCAGCAGCCAGGCAGGGGGCGAGCAGTACTTC
j_gene: TRBJ1-1; abundance: .; d_gene: .; v_gene: TRBV28; CDR3aa: CASGLLTEAFF; CDR3nt: TGTGCCAGCGGACTTCTCACTGAAGCTTTCTTT
j_gene: TRBJ2-1; abundance: .; d_gene: .; v_gene: TRBV12-3/TRBV12-4; CDR3aa: CASCGGFNEQFF; CDR3nt: TGTGCCAGCTGTGGGGGATTCAATGAGCAGTTCTTC
j_gene: TRBJ1-1; abundance: few; d_gene: .; v_gene: TRBV2; CDR3aa: CASSKDGGGNTEAFF; CDR3nt: TGTGCCAGCAGCAAGGACGGGGGTGGGAACACTGAAGCTTTCTTT
j_gene: TRBJ2-5; abundance: .; d_gene: .; v_gene: TRBV27; CDR3aa: CASRLSGTTQYF; CDR3nt: TGTGCCAGCAGGCTTTCAGGGACGACCCAGTACTTC
j_gene: TRBJ1-1; abundance: few; d_gene: .; v_gene: TRBV7-3; CDR3aa: CASSLTINTEAFF; CDR3nt: TGTGCCAGCAGCTTAACCATAAACACTGAAGCTTTCTTT
j_gene: TRBJ2-7; abundance: .; d_gene: TRBD2; v_gene: TRBV7-9; CDR3aa: CASSRTLGTSGSEQYF; CDR3nt: TGTGCCAGCAGCCGGACCCTAGGGACTAGCGGGAGCGAGCAGTACTTC
j_gene: TRBJ2-7; abundance: once; d_gene: .; v_gene: TRBV27; CDR3aa: CASSLGAASSYEQYF; CDR3nt: TGTGCCAGCAGTTTAGGGGCCGCAAGCTCCTACGAGCAGTACTTC
j_gene: TRBJ2-7; abundance: once; d_gene: TRBD2; v_gene: TRBV7-3; CDR3aa: CAESMSGRLYEQYF; CDR3nt: TGTGCCGAATCGATGAGCGGGAGACTCTACGAGCAGTACTTC
j_gene: TRBJ1-1; abundance: .; d_gene: .; v_gene: TRBV24-1; CDR3aa: CATRRPGAFF; CDR3nt: TGTGCCACCAGGCGACCGGGGGCCTTCTTT
j_gene: TRBJ2-2; abundance: once; d_gene: TRBD1; v_gene: TRBV24-1; CDR3aa: CATSGAKRTGGEPGELFF; CDR3nt: TGTGCCACCAGTGGCGCTAAACGGACAGGGGGGGAACCCGGGGAGCTGTTTTTT
j_gene: TRBJ1-2; abundance: .; d_gene: TRBD1; v_gene: TRBV28; CDR3aa: CASRPGGPNYGYTF; CDR3nt: TGTGCCAGCAGGCCAGGGGGCCCGAACTATGGCTACACCTTC
j_gene: TRBJ2-3; abundance: few; d_gene: TRBD1; v_gene: TRBV28; CDR3aa: CASSPPGGGTDTQYF; CDR3nt: TGTGCCAGCAGCCCCCCAGGGGGCGGGACAGATACGCAGTATTTT
j_gene: TRBJ2-5; abundance: .; d_gene: .; v_gene: TRBV6-5; CDR3aa: CASSIATGETQYF; CDR3nt: TGTGCCAGCAGTATTGCCACCGGGGAGACCCAGTACTTC
j_gene: TRBJ1-1; abundance: .; d_gene: .; v_gene: TRBV28; CDR3aa: CASSFRANTEAFF; CDR3nt: TGTGCCAGCAGTTTTCGGGCGAACACTGAAGCTTTCTTT
j_gene: TRBJ2-7; abundance: .; d_gene: .; v_gene: TRBV28; CDR3aa: CASSLPAGRGYEQYF; CDR3nt: TGTGCCAGCAGTTTACCCGCCGGGAGAGGCTACGAGCAGTACTTC